This TCR beta chain was captured in a study of shared clonotypes between healthy human individuals. Clones were read by immunoSEQ multiplex PCR, and TCRdb kept only the in-frame ones, dropping some. The sample lists 2 million to 2.5 million clones, 90% to 96% occurring once. Germline lookup yields CDR1 GTSNPN and CDR2 SVGIG (reference sequence). The J segment lost 8 bases and the V segment lost 5 bases, leaving 5 bases of the junction unmatched. CDR3 length: 13 residues. V and J are TRBV30 and TRBJ2-1, with 11 bases identical to TRBD2. This TCR was sampled from a man younger than 35 in good health. Source material: naive CD4+ T cells sorted from blood. The sample's subset: CD45RA+ positively selected. The DNA for the CDR3 is TGTGCCTGGGGCGGGACTAGCGGAGATGAGCAGTTCTTC. It is translated as CAWGGTSGDEQFF.